Here is one T cell receptor beta chain with its context. These data belong to a study of T cell responses to AZD1222 COVID-19 vaccine. V shed 5 bases and J shed 6 bases, with 14 bases lying between them. Germline V gene sequence: CDR1 MNHEY, CDR2 SVGAGI. The CDR3 is 14 amino acids. Produced via immunoSEQ multiplex PCR; TCRdb's table is partial and in-frame only. The table for this sample gives over 130,000 clones. The specimen was peripheral blood. This TCR derives from an adult in good health. This rearrangement joins TRBV6-5 to TRBJ1-5; D perhaps matches TRBD1 (6 bases). The CDR3 is CASSLDRSGQPQHF. The DNA of the CDR3 is TGTGCCAGCAGTCTTGACAGGTCGGGTCAGCCCCAGCATTTT.